This is a list of T cell receptor beta chains from one sample in a study of T cell repertoires and HLA-DP antigens. No antigens are known for them. Profiled with immunoSEQ multiplex PCR; TCRdb holds only in-frame clones, not every one. The data show about 120,000 clones, with 80% to 95% seen just once and around 0.25% held by the top ten. Sequenced: CD4+ T cells from PBMCs. These receptors were collected from a woman between 18 and 29 years old in good health and CMV-seronegative. CDR3s include the opening cysteine and the closing phenylalanine or tryptophan. The D gene is left open where the match is weak. Expanded clones get a size class; other rows say once, few or many, or leave the size out.

clone_size: -
d_call: -
v_call: TRBV21-1
j_call: TRBJ2-1
cdr3_aa: CASSKGSGTDNEQFF
cdr3_nt: TGTGCCAGCAGCAAAGGGAGCGGGACCGACAATGAGCAGTTCTTC

clone_size: -
d_call: -
v_call: TRBV6-1
j_call: TRBJ2-1
cdr3_aa: CASRKGFSSYNEQFF
cdr3_nt: TGTGCCAGCAGAAAGGGGTTTAGCTCCTACAATGAGCAGTTCTTC

clone_size: -
d_call: -
v_call: TRBV4-2
j_call: TRBJ1-3
cdr3_aa: CASSQESSGNTIYF
cdr3_nt: TGTGCCAGCAGCCAAGAAAGCTCTGGAAACACCATATATTTT

clone_size: -
d_call: -
v_call: TRBV7-3
j_call: TRBJ2-6
cdr3_aa: CASSFSGPGANVLTF
cdr3_nt: TGTGCCAGCAGCTTTTCCGGACCTGGGGCCAACGTCCTGACTTTC

clone_size: -
d_call: -
v_call: TRBV7-8
j_call: TRBJ1-2
cdr3_aa: CASSPSGTQVWHGYTF
cdr3_nt: TGTGCCAGCAGCCCCAGTGGGACTCAGGTTTGGCATGGCTACACCTTC

clone_size: -
d_call: TRBD1
v_call: TRBV6-5
j_call: TRBJ2-2
cdr3_aa: CATEDRVGTGELFF
cdr3_nt: TGTGCCACCGAAGACAGGGTGGGCACCGGGGAGCTGTTTTTT

clone_size: -
d_call: TRBD1
v_call: TRBV6-1
j_call: TRBJ2-7
cdr3_aa: CASNPGTVPNGEQYF
cdr3_nt: TGTGCCAGCAATCCCGGGACAGTTCCAAATGGCGAGCAGTACTTC

clone_size: once
d_call: -
v_call: TRBV7-9
j_call: TRBJ2-5
cdr3_aa: CASSLAGKGSETQYF
cdr3_nt: TGTGCCAGCAGCTTAGCGGGAAAGGGGTCGGAGACCCAGTACTTC

clone_size: -
d_call: -
v_call: TRBV28
j_call: TRBJ1-5
cdr3_aa: CASSLRPRIDQPQHF
cdr3_nt: TGTGCCAGCAGTCTACGCCCTCGGATCGATCAGCCCCAGCATTTT

clone_size: -
d_call: -
v_call: TRBV7-8
j_call: TRBJ1-5
cdr3_aa: CASSLSILQGGQPQHF
cdr3_nt: TGTGCCAGCAGCTTATCTATTTTGCAGGGTGGTCAGCCCCAGCATTTT

clone_size: -
d_call: TRBD1
v_call: TRBV7-8
j_call: TRBJ1-6
cdr3_aa: CASSLDRGGLYNSPLHF
cdr3_nt: TGTGCCAGCAGTCTAGACAGGGGGGGATTATATAATTCACCCCTCCACTTT